This note documents a single TCR beta chain sequence. Its antigen target is currently unknown. Base qualities were left out, and no much larger clone turns up one base away. This entry comes from a study of blood T cell repertoires in COVID-19 (TCRdb year 2020). Study-wide context: The collaborator samples originated in the United States, Italy and Spain and spanned the acute and convalescent phases of COVID-19. The samples were drawn from two sources: the first 160 participants of the ongoing ImmuneRACE study, and 950 to 1,500 subjects contributed by 6 global collaborators. The repertoires were made available in a free public database intended to serve as a resource for research on the immune response to SARS-CoV-2. Where available, HLA class I and class II types were taken from metadata supplied by the sample provider and were not determined by assay-based typing. The dataset comprised deeply sampled blood TCRbeta repertoires from subjects exposed to, actively infected with, or recovered from COVID-19. The material from the prospective study consisted of cDNA or gDNA derived from T cells, B-cell-depleted T cells, or PBMCs. A de-identified subject ID, COVID-19 status, age in years and sex were almost always included in the sample metadata. Broad study findings and their caveats: The amount of clinical and demographic metadata varied by source and participant and was provided uncurated.

CDR1 and CDR2 are drawn from the germline V gene: SNHLY, FYNNEI. The germline ends are 9 bases apart after V is trimmed by 8 bases and J by 2 bases. Its CDR3 holds 12 amino acids, cysteine through phenylalanine. The only DNA kept is the CDR3, 36 bases in frame from the first base. Collaborating institutions collected whole blood in K2EDTA tubes following their own protocols. Collaborator samples were shipped for TCRbeta analysis as frozen whole blood, isolated PBMCs, or DNA extracted from either sample type. TCRbeta CDR3 regions were amplified from genomic DNA by means of the immunoSEQ Assay, a bias-controlled multiplex PCR. The authors' analysis ran thus. The number of nucleated cells in each sample was estimated from the amplification of reference gene primers within the assay. To quantify the absolute abundance of each unique TCRbeta CDR3 rearrangement, sequence reads were collapsed and filtered. For each sample, productive Simpson clonality was calculated as the square root of Simpson's diversity index across productive rearrangements. TCRdb holds this immuneACCESS table with in-frame rearrangements only. Some clones are missing; in checked studies, unresolved V genes explain under half, and the rest has no known cause. Clone size and the V and J calls come from that table; the DNA yielded D and trimming. Counted in this sample were around 110,000 clones; approximately 90% of them appeared once. Of the sample, approximately 1.9% is held by the ten largest clones.

Recombination connected TRBV2 to TRBJ1-1; the D gene assignment is ambiguous. The receptor was isolated from a human donor with active COVID-19. The donor label of this sample is uncertain. The sample comprised peripheral blood. The DNA sequence reads TGTGCCAGCGCACGGGGTAACACTGAAGCTTTCTTT. Translated, this is CASARGNTEAFF.